This entry features one T cell receptor (beta chain) sequence. Antigen specificity is unknown. These data are taken from a study of Ad26.COV2.S vaccination and SARS-CoV-2 variants. The wider study: A participant enrolled in the COV1001 Ad26.COV2.S trial arm provided the sample. Dosing was one shot or two shots 56 days apart.

Notes on the study in general: Once vaccination had occurred, spike-specific CD8+ and CD4+ T cell responses reportedly showed substantial breadth. Analytic work on TCR breadth and depth might have understated the full extent of total T cell responses.

The data were produced by immunoSEQ multiplex PCR, yet TCRdb's version contains in-frame clones alone and is incomplete. The table has about 350,000 clones, approximately 86% seen once; the top ten hold approximately 11%. The CDR3 has 16 residues. The germline V gene encodes CDR1 MNHEY and CDR2 SMNVEV (reference sequence). With 7 bases removed from V and 0 bases from J, the gap between germline ends came to 18 bases. Regarding treatment: 19 received Ad26.COV2.S at low or high dose, single or two shots; about 5 received placebo; per-sample allocation not given. Day 63 after the first vaccine or placebo injection was the time point for sampling.

The starting material was peripheral blood, obtained in a trial of Ad26.COV2.S vaccine versus placebo. This chain joins TRBV27 and TRBJ1-1, with unresolved D. This TCR was recovered from a person aged 18-60 years who received the Ad26.COV2.S COVID-19 vaccine or a placebo. CDR3 protein: CASTPGGSRMNTEAFF. CDR3 DNA sequence: TGTGCCAGCACCCCGGGAGGCAGCCGAATGAACACTGAAGCTTTCTTT.